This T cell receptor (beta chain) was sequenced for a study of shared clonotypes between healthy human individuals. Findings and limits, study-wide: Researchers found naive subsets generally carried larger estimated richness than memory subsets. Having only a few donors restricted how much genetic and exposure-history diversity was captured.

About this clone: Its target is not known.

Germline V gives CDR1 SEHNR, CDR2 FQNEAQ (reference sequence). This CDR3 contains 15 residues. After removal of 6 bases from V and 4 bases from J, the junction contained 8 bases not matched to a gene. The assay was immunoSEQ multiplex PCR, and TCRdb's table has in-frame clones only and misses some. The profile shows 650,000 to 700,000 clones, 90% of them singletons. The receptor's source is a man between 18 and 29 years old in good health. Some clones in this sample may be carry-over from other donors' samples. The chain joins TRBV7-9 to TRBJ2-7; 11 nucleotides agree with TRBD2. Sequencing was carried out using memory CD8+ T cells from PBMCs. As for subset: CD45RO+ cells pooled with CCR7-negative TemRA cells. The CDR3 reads CASRRTGLAGYEQYF. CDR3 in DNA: TGTGCCAGCAGGAGAACTGGACTAGCGGGTTACGAGCAGTACTTC.